This T cell receptor beta chain came from a study of blood T cell repertoires in COVID-19 (dated by TCRdb to 2020 to 2021). For the wider study: The collaborator samples originated in the United States, Italy and Spain and spanned the acute and convalescent phases of COVID-19. The material from the prospective study consisted of cDNA or gDNA derived from T cells, B-cell-depleted T cells, or PBMCs. HLA class I and class II types, where available, came from metadata supplied by the sample provider rather than from assay-based typing. The repertoires were released in a freely available public database intended as a resource for research on the immune response to SARS-CoV-2. Subjects who had been exposed to COVID-19, were actively infected with it, or had recovered from it provided the deeply sampled blood TCRbeta repertoires that made up the dataset. Samples came from the ongoing ImmuneRACE study (first 160 participants) plus 1,254 subjects from 6 global collaborators. Nearly every sample came with metadata listing a de-identified subject ID, COVID-19 status, age in years and sex. What the work shows at the level of the full study, not this receptor alone: Clinical and demographic metadata were provided uncurated, with the amount varying by source and participant.

TCRbeta CDR3 regions were amplified from genomic DNA by means of the immunoSEQ Assay, a bias-controlled multiplex PCR. The paper's data handling went like this. Nucleated cell counts per sample were estimated from amplification of reference gene primers within the assay. To quantify the absolute abundance of each unique TCRbeta CDR3 rearrangement, sequence reads were collapsed and filtered. For each sample, productive Simpson clonality was calculated as the square root of Simpson's diversity index over productive rearrangements. Not all clones reach the TCRdb copy of this immuneACCESS table, which keeps in-frame sequences only. Checked studies attribute under half of the gap to unresolved V genes and leave the rest unexplained. V, J and clone size reflect that table, while D and trimming were determined from the DNA. Present in this sample are about 170,000 clones, around 82% of which were seen just once. The leading ten clones occupy approximately 10% of the sample.

Its CDR3 holds 15 amino acids, cysteine through phenylalanine. Of all the DNA, just the CDR3 is kept, 45 bases in frame from base 1. Trimmed from V: 2 bases; trimmed from J: 4 bases; junction bases lacking a gene match: 7. The germline V gene (reference sequence) supplies CDR1 LGHDT and CDR2 YNNKEL. This clone appeared a single time. Its antigen target is currently unknown. Base qualities are not recorded, but no much larger clone differs from it by a single base. Each collaborating institution followed its own protocols to collect whole blood in K2EDTA tubes. Collaborator samples were shipped for TCRbeta analysis as frozen whole blood, isolated PBMCs, or DNA extracted from either sample type.

Sequenced input: peripheral blood. This clonotype was obtained from a man between 65 and 79 years old with active or convalescent COVID-19. Rearrangement joined TRBV3-1 (or the pseudogene TRBV3-2) to TRBJ1-1; TRBD1 lines up with 7 middle nucleotides. The CDR3 region has the sequence CASSQLTGVGTEAFF. The DNA reads as follows: TGTGCCAGCAGCCAACTAACAGGGGTTGGCACTGAAGCTTTCTTT.